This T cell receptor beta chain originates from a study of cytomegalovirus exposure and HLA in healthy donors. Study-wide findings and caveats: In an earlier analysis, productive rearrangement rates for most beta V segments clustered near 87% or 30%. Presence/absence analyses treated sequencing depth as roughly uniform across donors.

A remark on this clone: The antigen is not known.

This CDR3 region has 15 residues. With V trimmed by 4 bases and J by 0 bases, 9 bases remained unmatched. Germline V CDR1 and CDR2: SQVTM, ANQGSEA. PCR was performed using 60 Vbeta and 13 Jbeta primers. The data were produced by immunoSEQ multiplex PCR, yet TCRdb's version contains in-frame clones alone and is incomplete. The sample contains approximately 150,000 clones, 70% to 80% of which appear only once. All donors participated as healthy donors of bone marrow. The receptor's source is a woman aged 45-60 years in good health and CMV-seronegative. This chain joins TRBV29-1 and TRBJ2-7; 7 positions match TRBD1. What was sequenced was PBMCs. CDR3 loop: CSVVVAQGLSYEQYF. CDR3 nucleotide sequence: TGCAGCGTTGTAGTTGCACAGGGGCTCTCCTACGAGCAGTACTTC.